Included here is one TCR beta chain sequence, with context. The data belong to a study of blood T cell repertoires in COVID-19. Germline CDR1 KGHSH, CDR2 LQKENI. The V and J ends lost 3 bases and 6 bases respectively, with 12 bases between them. This CDR3 is built from 13 residues. Profiled with immunoSEQ multiplex PCR; TCRdb holds only in-frame clones, not every one. The sample contains under 250,000 clones, roughly 89% of which appear only once. The chain uses TRBV18 and TRBJ2-7; tentatively, D is TRBD2 (6 bases). Sequencing was done on a sample of peripheral blood. The TCR comes from a man in his sixties who had recovered from COVID-19. CDR3 nucleotide sequence: TGTGCCAGCTCACCGGGAGGTGCCTCCGAGCAGTACTTC. Translated: CASSPGGASEQYF.